This section outlines one T cell receptor (beta chain) sequence together with its context. The entry originates in a study of T-cell reconstitution after alpha-beta-depleted transplantation in children. Germline loops: CDR1 LGHNA, CDR2 YNFKEQ. This CDR3 has 15 amino acids. V lost 4 bases and J lost 5, with 15 bases in between. Preparation of the TCRbeta library was carried out with unique molecular identifiers. In TCRdb, the PCR reads were re-called with MiXCR into one record per CDR3 protein. The sample contains about 980,000 distinct CDR3 sequences, roughly 29% of which appear only once. Source: PBMCs, mostly from graft donor cells, taken 360 days after TCRalphabeta/CD19-depleted stem cell transplant. The rearrangement uses TRBV4-2 and TRBJ2-1; a weak D match, TRBD2 (7 bases). The clonotype originates from a boy less than two years old who had a stem cell transplant for SCID, so the T cells may come from the graft donor. CDR3 protein: CASSLGSGDNNEQFF. In DNA, the CDR3 is TGTGCCAGCAGCCTTGGGAGCGGGGACAACAATGAGCAGTTCTTC.